Listed here is a single TCR beta chain. The data were obtained in a study of blood T cell repertoires in COVID-19. The wider study: The United States, Italy and Spain supplied acute and convalescent COVID-19 samples.

Germline values: CDR1 ENHRY, CDR2 SYGVKD. This CDR3 is 15 amino acids long. V lost 2 bases and J lost 0, with 8 bases in between. Original data processing: Counts of nucleated cells, estimated from reference gene primer amplification, were obtained. The table came from immunoSEQ multiplex PCR; TCRdb's copy has only in-frame clones and leaves some out. V, J and clone size reflect that table, while D and trimming were determined from the DNA. The data contain about 130,000 clones, around 87% of them singletons. Sequences were obtained from peripheral blood. The TCR originated in a woman in her fifties or sixties with acute or convalescent COVID-19. V and J are TRBV10-3 and TRBJ1-5, with D uncertain. CDR3 nucleotides: TGTGCCATCAGTGAGGGACTGAATAGCAATCAGCCCCAGCATTTT. This codes for CAISEGLNSNQPQHF.